The source of this TCR beta chain is a study of blood T cell repertoires in COVID-19 (dated by TCRdb to 2020 to 2021). A note on the overall study: The collaborator samples originated in the United States, Italy and Spain and spanned the acute and convalescent phases of COVID-19. HLA class I and class II types, where available, came from metadata supplied by the sample provider rather than from assay-based typing. The dataset comprised deeply sampled blood TCRbeta repertoires from subjects exposed to, actively infected with, or recovered from COVID-19. Samples came from the ongoing ImmuneRACE study (first 160 participants) plus 1,254 subjects from 6 global collaborators. The repertoires were released in a freely available public database intended as a resource for research on the immune response to SARS-CoV-2. A de-identified subject ID, COVID-19 status, age in years and sex were almost always included in the sample metadata. The prospective study material was composed of cDNA or gDNA derived from T cells, B-cell-depleted T cells, or PBMCs. What the study reported, not specific to this receptor: Clinical and demographic metadata were provided uncurated, with the amount varying by source and participant.

A remark on this clone: Its cognate antigen has yet to be identified. No much larger clonotype is one base removed from it; base qualities were not supplied.

The germline V gene (reference sequence) sets CDR1 to SGHNT and CDR2 to YYREEE. Trimming accounts for 3 bases at V and 8 bases at J, while the number of junction bases matched to no gene is 9. The CDR3 spans 16 residues, from the cysteine through the phenylalanine. Only CDR3 DNA is held: 48 bases, read in frame from base 1. Another Seattle source contributed samples from volunteer blood donors who had recovered from COVID-19. Each collaborating institution followed its own protocols to collect whole blood in K2EDTA tubes. For TCRbeta analysis, collaborators shipped samples as frozen whole blood, isolated PBMCs, or DNA extracted from either of those sample types. The immunoSEQ Assay, a bias-controlled multiplex PCR, was used to amplify TCRbeta CDR3 regions from genomic DNA. Per the authors' processing: Nucleated cell counts per sample were estimated from amplification of reference gene primers within the assay. To quantify the absolute abundance of each unique TCRbeta CDR3 rearrangement, sequence reads were collapsed and filtered. Productive Simpson clonality was computed per sample as the square root of Simpson's diversity index over productive rearrangements. Imported from immuneACCESS, the table was reduced by TCRdb to in-frame sequences with V and J called. These copies leave out some clones; in studies compared against another copy, an unresolved V gene accounts for under half, and the cause of the remainder is not known. V, J and clone size were drawn from that table, and D and trimming were deduced from the DNA. The sample data list hundreds of thousands of clones, and roughly 89% of these were observed just once. About 3.5% of the sample is in the top ten clones.

Sequencing was done on a sample of peripheral blood. The chain is assembled from TRBV5-4 and TRBJ1-6; TRBD1 matches 9 bases in the middle. The receptor comes from a woman younger than 35 who had recovered from COVID-19. In nucleotides, the sequence is TGTGCCAGCAGCTACTACAGGGGGCTGGGGTATTCACCCCTCCACTTT. The translation is CASSYYRGLGYSPLHF.